This note documents a single T cell receptor (beta chain) sequence. Germline lookup yields CDR1 SGHDT and CDR2 YYEEEE. The CDR3 runs to 16 residues. Losses at the gene ends were 4 bases for V and 10 bases for J; bases not matched to a gene: 14. The data belong to a study of blood T cell repertoires in COVID-19. Whole-study context: The United States, Italy and Spain provided the acute and convalescent COVID-19 samples. From T cells, B-cell-depleted T cells, or PBMCs came the material, which was cDNA or gDNA.

Libraries were prepared by immunoSEQ multiplex PCR; TCRdb keeps only in-frame clonotypes and omits some of them. The repertoire has approximately 530,000 clones, 85% to 90% of them found once; the top ten carry around 7.8%. Those enrolled in Seattle joined during active infection and were followed longitudinally afterward. The receptor's source is a woman between 45 and 65 years old with COVID-19, enrolled during active disease. Sequenced material: peripheral blood. This chain links TRBV5-6 with TRBJ1-6; TRBD1 aligns across 7 bases. In DNA form, the CDR3 reads TGTGCCAGCAGCGGAGGAGAGGGACAGTCAGGGTCACCCCTCCACTTT. It yields the protein CASSGGEGQSGSPLHF.